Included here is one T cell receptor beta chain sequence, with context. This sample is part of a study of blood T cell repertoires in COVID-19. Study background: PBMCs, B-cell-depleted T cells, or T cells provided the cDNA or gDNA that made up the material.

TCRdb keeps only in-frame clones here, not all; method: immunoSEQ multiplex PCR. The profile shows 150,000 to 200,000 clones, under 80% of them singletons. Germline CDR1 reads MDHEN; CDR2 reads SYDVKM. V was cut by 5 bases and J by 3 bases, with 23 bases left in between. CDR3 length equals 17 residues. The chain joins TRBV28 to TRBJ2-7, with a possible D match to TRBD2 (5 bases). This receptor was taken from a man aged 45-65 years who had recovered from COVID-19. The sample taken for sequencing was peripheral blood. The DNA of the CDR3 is TGTGCCAGCAGTCCGGTCTGGGAGCCGCGCACATACTACGAGCAGTACTTC. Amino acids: CASSPVWEPRTYYEQYF.